This TCR beta chain is drawn from a study of metastatic and nonmetastatic thyroid tumors. The ends were cut back, 2 bases at V and 0 bases at J, with 10 bases in the middle. The CDR3 totals 14 residues. The germline V gene has CDR1 DFQATT and CDR2 SNEGSKA (reference sequence). In the study's own analysis: A papillary thyroid cancer distant-metastasis classifier was built from CDR3 differences across clinicopathological groups. Using MiXCR, TCRdb reanalyzed the PCR reads. The V and J calls, along with clone size, are taken from TCRdb and not from the paper's own processing. The repertoire has 20,000 to 25,000 clones, 10% to 11% of them found once; the top ten carry just under 30%. Every patient was untreated before thyroid surgery.

This sequence was found in a female donor with papillary thyroid cancer or a benign thyroid nodule (not recorded which). Some clones in this sample may be carry-over from other donors' samples. The sample was blood. This sequence joins TRBV20-1 and TRBJ1-1; no reliable D call. The CDR3 region has the DNA TGCAGTGCTAGATTAATCCGTATGAACACTGAAGCTTTCTTT. Translated, it gives CSARLIRMNTEAFF.